This T cell receptor (beta chain) was sequenced during a study of early T cells in non-severe SARS-CoV-2 infection. Study context: The input, bulk RNA from unsorted whole blood, was sequenced, and chains were unpaired. General study findings and limits: Reliance on VDJdb matching favored anti-spike CD8 responses; private and CD4 specificities were missed.

This clonotype was observed many times. Its antigen is not identified. Germline V gene sequence: CDR1 SGHRS, CDR2 YFSETQ. The V segment lost 0 bases and the J segment 4 bases; nucleotides outside the gene matches: 6. This CDR3 region has 15 residues. Individual cDNA molecules received unique molecular identifiers. TCRdb analysed the 5' RACE reads with MiXCR anew, one entry per CDR3 protein. Of 75,000 to 90,000 distinct CDR3 sequences in the sample, about 10% were seen once. Material: whole blood, obtained at baseline. J is TRBJ2-5 and V is TRBV5-1; 7 bases are shared with TRBD2. This TCR came from an adult who was a healthcare worker with PCR-confirmed SARS-CoV-2 infection or an uninfected control (not recorded which). CDR3 loop: CASSLVPGRAETQYF. The CDR3, as DNA: TGCGCCAGCAGCTTGGTTCCAGGGAGGGCAGAGACCCAGTACTTC. Based on the CDR3 plus reference TRBV5-1 and TRBJ2-5, the full variable domain is KAGVTQTPRYLIKTRGQQVTLSCSPISGHRSVSWYQQTPGQGLQFLFEYFSETQRNKGNFPGRFSGRQFSNSRSEMNVSTLELGDSALYLCASSLVPGRAETQYFGPGTRLLVL.